This is a list of T cell receptor beta chains from one sample in a study of blood T cell repertoires in COVID-19. The protocol was immunoSEQ multiplex PCR, while the TCRdb copy is restricted to in-frame clones and leaves out a portion. This sample has some 300,000 clones, with 70% to 90% found just once. The sample taken for sequencing was peripheral blood. The receptors shown here come from a woman in her 30s who had recovered from COVID-19. CDR3s include the opening cysteine and the closing phenylalanine or tryptophan. A D gene is named only where the DNA matches it firmly. Clone size is given for some rows only: seen once, a few or many times, or a class if the clone is expanded.

V gene	D gene	J gene	CDR3 length	clone size	CDR3 DNA	CDR3 protein
TRBV6-5	-	TRBJ2-5	14	-	TGTGCCAGCAGTTACATACAGGGCGCGGCATCCCAGTACTTC	CASSYIQGAASQYF
TRBV6-4	-	TRBJ2-2	13	-	TGTGCCAGCAGTACTAGTTCCACCGGGGAGCTGTTTTTT	CASSTSSTGELFF
TRBV25-1	TRBD1	TRBJ2-6	18	-	TGTGCCAGCAGCCCCAGGGGGTCGTCCTACTCTGGGGCCAACGTCCTGACTTTC	CASSPRGSSYSGANVLTF
TRBV4-2	-	TRBJ1-1	15	-	TGTGCCAGCAGCCAAGAGAACAGCTACAACACTGAAGCTTTCTTT	CASSQENSYNTEAFF
TRBV13	TRBD1	TRBJ1-6	14	-	TGTGCCAGCAGCGCCCGGGACAGTGGGTCACCCCTCCACTTT	CASSARDSGSPLHF
TRBV28	-	TRBJ1-1	19	-	TGTGCCAGCAGTTTTTTCTTTGGTCGAGCGGAAAGGCTGAACACTGAAGCTTTCTTT	CASSFFFGRAERLNTEAFF
TRBV7-9	TRBD1	TRBJ1-2	15	-	TGTGCCAGCAGCTCCACAGGGGGCCCCGACTATGGCTACACCTTC	CASSSTGGPDYGYTF
TRBV9	-	TRBJ2-1	12	-	TGTGCCAGCAGCGTAGCTGACAATGAGCAGTTCTTC	CASSVADNEQFF
TRBV6-5	-	TRBJ2-7	13	-	TGTGCCAGCAGCCTAGATAGCACCTACGAGCAGTACTTC	CASSLDSTYEQYF
TRBV7-2	-	TRBJ2-7	14	-	TGTGCCAGCAGCTTGGGCGCAGGGAAGTACGAGCAGTACTTC	CASSLGAGKYEQYF
TRBV20-1	TRBD2	TRBJ2-5	15	once	TGCAGTGCTAGTTTCCAGCGGGGGCCCCAAGAGACCCAGTACTTC	CSASFQRGPQETQYF
TRBV5-1	TRBD1	TRBJ1-6	15	-	TGCGCCAGCACCCAGACAGGGGGCGCGTTGTCACCCCTCCACTTT	CASTQTGGALSPLHF
TRBV7-2	TRBD1	TRBJ2-1	15	-	TGTGCCAGCAGCTTAATCAGGGGGCGTAACAATGAGCAGTTCTTC	CASSLIRGRNNEQFF
TRBV2	-	TRBJ2-4	16	-	TGTGCCCGAACCTGCCGGGACAAACAAGCCAAAAACATTCAGTACTTC	CARTCRDKQAKNIQYF
TRBV28	-	TRBJ2-7	15	-	TGTGCCAGCAGCTGGGACTGGGTCGCCTCCTACGAGCAGTACTTC	CASSWDWVASYEQYF
TRBV6-1	-	TRBJ1-5	15	-	TGTGCCAGCAGTGAATGGGAGATGAGCAATCAGCCCCAGCATTTT	CASSEWEMSNQPQHF
TRBV4-2	TRBD1	TRBJ2-2	16	few	TGTGCCAGCAGCCCCTCGGGACAGGGGAACACCGGGGAGCTGTTTTTT	CASSPSGQGNTGELFF
TRBV5-6	TRBD1	TRBJ2-1	15	-	TGTGCCAGCAGCTTCCCACGACAGGGGTGGAATGAGCAGTTCTTC	CASSFPRQGWNEQFF
TRBV6-2/TRBV6-3	TRBD1	TRBJ2-7	15	once	TGTGCCAGCAGTTACTCGACAGGGAACTCCTACGAGCAGTACTTC	CASSYSTGNSYEQYF